This TCR beta chain was sequenced for a study of blood T cell repertoires in COVID-19. Looking at the study overall: Donors in the United States, Italy and Spain gave samples during acute or convalescent COVID-19.

The CDR3 sequence is 15 residues long. With 1 base clipped from V and 4 bases from J, the junction kept 3 bases outside the gene matches. In germline, CDR1 is SEHNR, CDR2 FQNEAQ (reference sequence). Original methodology: Amplifying reference gene primers gave estimates of nucleated cell counts. Sequencing was performed with immunoSEQ multiplex PCR; in TCRdb, only in-frame clones are kept and a portion is missing. The DNA gave D and trimming, while V, J and clone size come from that table. The sample includes roughly 190,000 clones, about 88% of them seen just once. The receptor comes from a woman at least 80 years old in a cohort sampled during active or convalescent COVID-19. The chain links TRBV7-9 to TRBJ2-2, with TRBD1 identical over 7 bases. The sequenced material came from peripheral blood. Here the CDR3 DNA reads TGTGCCAGCAGCTTAGAGGGGGCCATCACCGGGGAGCTGTTTTTT. It is translated as CASSLEGAITGELFF.